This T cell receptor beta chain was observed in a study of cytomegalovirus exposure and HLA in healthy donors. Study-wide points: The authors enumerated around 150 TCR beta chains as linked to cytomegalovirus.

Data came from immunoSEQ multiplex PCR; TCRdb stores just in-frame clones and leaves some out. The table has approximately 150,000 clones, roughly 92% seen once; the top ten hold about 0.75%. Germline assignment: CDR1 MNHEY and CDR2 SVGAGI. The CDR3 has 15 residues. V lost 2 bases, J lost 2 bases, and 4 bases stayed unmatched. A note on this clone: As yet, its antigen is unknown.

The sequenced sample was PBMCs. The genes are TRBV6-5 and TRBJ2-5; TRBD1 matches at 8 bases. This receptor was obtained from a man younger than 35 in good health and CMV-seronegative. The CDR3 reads CASSYPGQGQETQYF. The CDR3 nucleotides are TGTGCCAGCAGTTACCCTGGACAGGGTCAAGAGACCCAGTACTTC.